A single T cell receptor beta chain is shown here with its context. Its antigen specificity is not known. The input lacks base qualities; no much larger clone sits a single base away. The sample has other DNA sequences that encode this CDR3 too. The data derive from a study of shared clonotypes between healthy human individuals (TCRdb year 2020). About the full investigation: The cohort comprised a couple of women and three men aged 18 to 49 years. Between about 0.9 and 9 billion PBMCs per donor were obtained by leukapheresis. Per donor, three plates each were used for CD4 naive and CD4 memory, two for CD8 naive, and one for CD8 memory. To estimate repertoire size and how much clonotype sharing occurs between individuals, the study deeply sequenced the blood TCR repertoires of five healthy adults. To increase sequencing depth and limit assay-specific biases, TCR repertoire library preparation and sequencing were carried out by different laboratories using diverse techniques.

What the study reported, not specific to this receptor: Naive subsets generally had larger estimated clonotype richness than memory subsets did. Compared with non-shared clonotypes, clonotypes shared by all four sorted-subset donors had higher generation probabilities. Incomplete sequencing was indicated by rarefaction of sorted-subset datasets, despite the large sequencing depth. The genetic and exposure-history diversity represented was limited by the small number of donors. Across a few donors, approximately 5% of naive CD4, roughly 3.5% of naive CD8, 2.3% of memory CD4, and approximately 0.4% of memory CD8 clonotypes were shared. Based on pairwise subsampling, the degree of clonotype sharing among donors was expected to be affected by sequencing depth. Only blood was sampled, and tissue TCR repertoires likely differ from those in blood.

The donors were healthy, HIV-negative adults who had no recently reported acute infections or vaccinations. Every donor was a Caucasian adult residing in Nashville, Tennessee, USA. Magnetic negative selection was used to enrich CD4+ T cells, after which naive cells were positively selected on CD45RA and the negative fraction became the memory subset. After blood collection by leukapheresis, PBMCs were isolated using Ficoll-Histopaque density gradient centrifugation and then cryopreserved in the vapor phase of liquid nitrogen. Analytical flow cytometry was used to check the purity and quantity of each magnetically sorted T cell population. From each sorted fraction, genomic DNA was isolated and quantified by UV absorbance on a Nanodrop 2000c. Using the deep immunoSEQ assay, multiplex PCR amplified TCR CDR3 regions from genomic DNA. For each cell subset, the extracted genomic DNA was distributed evenly across all wells of several immunoSEQ 96-well plates, and each plate served as one replicate. For sorted subsets, each replicate PCR was loaded with 150 to 250 ng genomic DNA, equivalent to 30,000 or so T cell genomes. Purified libraries were measured with a Qubit 3.0 fluorometer, size-checked on a Bioanalyzer 2100, and measured again with the KAPA Library Quantification kit. Every immunoSEQ 96-well plate was sequenced on a dedicated single-read 150-cycle Illumina NextSeq 550 flow cell. From the authors' description of their analysis: The immunoSEQ output contained only junctional sequences without quality scores, so filtering could not match that applied to full-length reads. To assign V/J genes and CDR3, sequences were annotated against IMGT germline references using PyIR, a Python wrapper for IgBLAST v1.9. Reads were removed for weak V/J assignments (E-value above 1e-6), missing CDR3, stop codons, out-of-frame junctions, or ambiguous translated residues. V3J clonotypes were defined as sequences sharing an identical inferred V gene, J gene, and CDR3 amino acid sequence. The percentage overlap between two repertoires was calculated by dividing the number of shared unique clonotypes by the size of the smaller repertoire. RTK rarefaction, the Chao1 estimator, and Recon v2.1 estimates of unobserved clonotypes were used to assess repertoire richness. Generation probabilities were computed with OLGA for all TCRbeta clonotypes obtained by the gDNA method from a few donors. TCRdb obtained this table from immuneACCESS and retained in-frame rearrangements with V and J assigned. These tables miss some clones; where compared with another copy, unresolved V genes account for less than half of the shortfall, and the remainder is unexplained. The V and J calls and clone size come from that table; D and trimming were worked out from the DNA. In all, the sample holds a few million clones, and approximately 94% of those were seen once. 0.1% to 0.15% of the sample goes to the ten largest clones.

CDR1 GTSNPN and CDR2 SVGIG were looked up in the germline V gene (reference sequence). Including the terminal cysteine and phenylalanine, the CDR3 comprises 10 residues. This entry keeps only the CDR3 DNA: 30 bases, framed from base 1. Trimming at the junction amounts to 5 bases on V and 7 bases on J, and the germline ends lie 5 bases apart. Sequenced sample: naive CD4+ T cells sorted from blood. According to the study, the label for this sample's cell subset or site signals: CD45RA+ positively selected. The receptor was isolated from a man in his late teens or twenties in good health. In this chain, TRBV30 is recombined with TRBJ1-4, with no reliable assignment of the D segment. Here is the DNA: TGTGCCTGGTCGCGTGAAAAACTGTTTTTT. The encoded protein is CAWSREKLFF.